These 30 T cell receptor beta chains originate from one sample sequenced in a study of blood T cell repertoires in COVID-19. Assay used: immunoSEQ multiplex PCR; TCRdb lists only in-frame clones, some missing. The profile shows 100,000 to 150,000 clones, about nine tenths of them singletons. What was sequenced was peripheral blood. These receptors originate from a man between 60 and 70 years old with COVID-19, enrolled during active disease.

The chain joins TRBV7-8 to TRBJ1-2, with D possibly matching TRBD1 (6 bases). Trimming took off 2 bases at V and 2 bases at J, with 15 bases between the two ends. Germline values: CDR1 SGHVS, CDR2 FQNEAQ. The CDR3 runs to 16 residues. CDR3 nucleotide sequence: TGTGCCAGCAGCTTATCGGGGGGGGCGATCAACTATGGCTACACCTTC. As protein: CASSLSGGAINYGYTF.

The chain recombines TRBV29-1 with TRBJ2-3; 9 bases are a match to TRBD2. The CDR3 runs 15 residues. CDR1 is SQVTM and CDR2 is ANQGSEA in the germline V gene. J lost 3 bases, V lost 4 bases, and 8 bases had no gene match. The CDR3 spells CSVVLLAGATDTQYF. The CDR3, as DNA: TGCAGCGTTGTCCTCTTAGCGGGAGCTACAGATACGCAGTATTTT.

This chain links TRBV4-2 with TRBJ2-1; D may be TRBD2 (6 bases). The germline V gene has CDR1 LGHNA and CDR2 YNFKEQ. The CDR3 runs to 14 residues. V was pared by 3 bases and J by 7 bases, with 13 bases between. The CDR3 DNA sequence: TGTGCCAGCAGCCAGGCCGGGAGTCCGAATGAGCAGTTCTTC. Translation gives CASSQAGSPNEQFF.

The gene calls are TRBV7-9 and TRBJ1-2, with a possible D match to TRBD1 (5 bases). The CDR3 is 13 amino acids. Germline assignment: CDR1 SEHNR and CDR2 FQNEAQ (reference sequence). Trimming cost V 6 bases and J 4 bases, with 12 bases left between them. CDR3 loop: CASSPQGSYGYTF. CDR3 sequence (DNA): TGTGCCAGCAGTCCCCAGGGTTCCTATGGCTACACCTTC.

This clone was seen a few times. The chain recombines TRBV5-5 with TRBJ1-2, with unresolved D. Trimming left V 5 bases short and J 1 base short, with 12 bases between. The germline CDR1 and CDR2 sequences are SGHKS and YYEKEE (reference sequence). The CDR3 sequence is 14 residues long. As DNA, the CDR3 is TGTGCCAGCAGATCGACTGAGGTTAACTATGGCTACACCTTC. This gives the protein CASRSTEVNYGYTF.

This chain joins TRBV6-6 and TRBJ2-3; the D is unclear. The CDR3 contains 13 residues. Germline V CDR1 and CDR2: MNHNY, SVGAGI (reference sequence). V lost 5 bases to trimming and J lost 2 bases, with 8 bases between them. The CDR3: CASSRIVTDTQYF. In DNA, the CDR3 is TGTGCCAGCAGTCGAATAGTCACAGATACGCAGTATTTT.

The V and J genes are TRBV4-2 and TRBJ2-7, with 9 bases that match TRBD2. CDR1 and CDR2 (germline): LGHNA, YNFKEQ. V lost 1 base to trimming and J lost 5 bases; unmatched junction nucleotides: 3. The CDR3 is 14 amino acids. Written as DNA, the CDR3 is TGTGCCAGCAGCCAAGGCGGGAGGGCCCACGAGCAGTACTTC. Translated, it gives CASSQGGRAHEQYF.

This clone has a single count. The gene calls are TRBV19 and TRBJ1-2, with D possibly TRBD1 on 5 matching bases. Germline assignment: CDR1 LNHDA and CDR2 SQIVND (reference sequence). The CDR3 has 15 residues. The V end was cut by 1 base, the J end by 2 bases, with 11 bases between. The CDR3 DNA follows: TGTGCCAGTAGTATAGCCACGGGGGTGAACTATGGCTACACCTTC. Translated: CASSIATGVNYGYTF.

This clone occurred once. The V gene is TRBV29-1, the J gene TRBJ1-1, with 10 positions matching TRBD1. J gave up 4 bases and V 7 bases, and 3 bases lay outside the gene matches. The CDR3 is 12 amino acids. CDR1 and CDR2 (germline): SQVTM, ANQGSEA. CDR3 protein: CSARTGGTEAFF. The DNA for the CDR3 is TGCAGCGCCCGGACAGGGGGCACTGAAGCTTTCTTT. Together with reference TRBV29-1 and TRBJ1-1, the CDR3 gives the full variable domain: SAVISQKPSRDICQRGTSLTIQCQVDSQVTMMFWYRQQPGQSLTLIATANQGSEATYESGFVIDKFPISRPNLTFSTLTVSNMSPEDSSIYLCSARTGGTEAFFGQGTRLTVV.

V is TRBV3-1 (or the pseudogene TRBV3-2) and J is TRBJ2-1, with TRBD2 matching 9 bases. The germline CDR1 and CDR2 sequences are LGHDT and YNNKEL (reference sequence). V lost 0 bases to trimming and J lost 9 bases; unmatched junction nucleotides: 9. The CDR3 totals 16 residues. Here the CDR3 DNA reads TGTGCCAGCAGCCAAGATGCTAGCGGGATGGTGGGTGAGCAGTTCTTC. Amino acids: CASSQDASGMVGEQFF.

A remark on this clone: Other DNA sequences within the sample encode an identical CDR3. This chain joins TRBV27 and TRBJ1-2; maybe TRBD1 (5 bases). CDR1 MNHEY and CDR2 SMNVEV come from the germline V gene (reference sequence). Trimming stripped 2 bases from V and 4 bases from J, with 8 bases between. The CDR3 is 13 residues long. Here the CDR3 reads CASSLDRSYGYTF. In nucleotides, the CDR3 is TGTGCCAGCAGTTTAGACAGATCCTATGGCTACACCTTC.

The CDR3 is CASSVAGGWPQHF. For the CDR3, the DNA is TGTGCCAGCAGCGTAGCGGGGGGGTGGCCCCAGCATTTT. The gene calls are TRBV9 and TRBJ1-5, with a weak D call TRBD1 (5 bases). Trimming shortened V by 0 bases and J by 9 bases, and 10 bases separated the two germline ends. This CDR3 region has 13 residues. Germline CDR1 reads SGDLS; CDR2 reads YYNGEE.

V usage is TRBV28 and J usage is TRBJ1-3, with D uncertain. CDR3 size: 14 residues. The V gene lost 5 bases and the J gene lost 4 bases, with 12 bases spanning the gap. Per the germline V gene, CDR1 is MDHEN and CDR2 is SYDVKM. This CDR3 is CASSRGERGNTIYF. CDR3 DNA sequence: TGTGCCAGCAGTCGCGGTGAACGAGGAAACACCATATATTTT.

The chain is built from TRBV18 and TRBJ1-6, with 9 positions matching TRBD1. The CDR3 totals 17 residues. J lost 10 bases, V lost 4 bases, and 14 bases had no gene match. In germline, CDR1 is KGHSH, CDR2 LQKENI. CDR3 sequence (DNA): TGTGCCAGCTCACTACTCCCATCCGACAGGGGGAACTCACCCCTCCACTTT. Its protein is CASSLLPSDRGNSPLHF.

This chain connects TRBV20-1 to TRBJ1-2; D gene unclear. Germline-derived CDR1 and CDR2 are DFQATT and SNEGSKA (reference sequence). The CDR3 runs to 11 residues. V was pared by 1 base and J by 3 bases, with 3 bases between. The CDR3 sequence is CSARADYGYTF. The CDR3 DNA sequence: TGCAGTGCTAGAGCCGACTATGGCTACACCTTC.

This sequence joins TRBV5-6 and TRBJ2-1, with 10 bases that match TRBD2. The CDR3 is 15 amino acids. J gave up 8 bases and V 5 bases, and 10 bases lay outside the gene matches. Germline V gene data show CDR1 as SGHDT and CDR2 as YYEEEE. The CDR3 sequence is CASRSSSGSIDEQFF. The CDR3 nucleotides are TGTGCCAGCAGAAGCTCTAGCGGGAGTATCGATGAGCAGTTCTTC.

The chain carries TRBV5-1 and TRBJ2-1, with TRBD1 as a possible D gene (6 bases). CDR3 size: 14 residues. V lost 0 bases to trimming and J lost 9 bases, with 13 bases between them. CDR1 is SGHRS and CDR2 is YFSETQ in the germline V gene. The CDR3 here is CASSLAGEKGEQFF. CDR3 in DNA: TGCGCCAGCAGCTTGGCAGGGGAAAAGGGTGAGCAGTTCTTC.

This chain connects TRBV29-1 to TRBJ1-1, with a tentative D call TRBD1 (6 bases). The V gene's germline CDR1 is SQVTM and CDR2 ANQGSEA. The CDR3 spans 15 residues. V dropped 3 bases and J dropped 5 bases, with 19 bases sitting between them. The CDR3 DNA sequence: TGCAGCGTTGATGGGATTGGGGGGAGGGGGACTGAAGCTTTCTTT. As protein: CSVDGIGGRGTEAFF.

The chain carries TRBV7-6 and TRBJ2-1; TRBD2 is a possible D gene (5 bases). This CDR3 comprises 17 residues. Trimming pared 1 base from V and 0 bases from J, leaving 13 bases between. From germline, CDR1 is SGHVS and CDR2 FNYEAQ. This CDR3 is CASSLDPSLSSYNEQFF. CDR3 DNA sequence: TGTGCCAGCAGCTTAGACCCTAGCCTGAGCTCCTACAATGAGCAGTTCTTC. The full variable domain, completed using reference TRBV7-6 and TRBJ2-1, is GAGVSQSPRYKVTKRGQDVALRCDPISGHVSLYWYRQALGQGPEFLTYFNYEAQQDKSGLPNDRFSAERPEGSISTLTIQRTEQRDSAMYRCASSLDPSLSSYNEQFFGPGTRLTVL.

The V gene is TRBV19, the J gene TRBJ1-5; maybe TRBD1 (6 bases). The CDR3 is 14 residues long. In germline, CDR1 is LNHDA, CDR2 SQIVND (reference sequence). V was shortened by 5 bases and J by 9 bases, with 17 bases between the two germline ends. The CDR3 DNA is TGTGCCAGTAGTGTCGACAGGCAGGGTTCGCCCCAGCATTTT. Amino acids: CASSVDRQGSPQHF. Variable domain in full (rest from reference TRBV19 and TRBJ1-5): DGGITQSPKYLFRKEGQNVTLSCEQNLNHDAMYWYRQDPGQGLRLIYYSQIVNDFQKGDIAEGYSVSREKKESFPLTVTSAQKNPTAFYLCASSVDRQGSPQHFGDGTRLSIL.

The genes are TRBV27 and TRBJ1-1; TRBD1 matches 8 bases. Germline CDR1 is MNHEY and CDR2 is SMNVEV (reference sequence). The CDR3 is 17 residues long. V shed 3 bases and J 1 base; nucleotides not matched to a gene: 10. The CDR3 DNA reads as TGTGCCAGCAGTTTCATCACGGACAGGGACAGGAACACTGAAGCTTTCTTT. Translating it yields CASSFITDRDRNTEAFF.

V usage is TRBV7-3 and J usage is TRBJ2-3; possible D gene TRBD2, 6 bases. V was pared by 4 bases and J by 5 bases, with 13 bases between. Germline lookup yields CDR1 SGHTA and CDR2 FQGTGA. The CDR3 is 14 amino acids. CDR3 residues: CASSSSVGGDTQYF. The DNA of the CDR3 is TGTGCCAGCAGCTCCTCGGTGGGGGGAGATACGCAGTATTTT.

The chain has TRBV5-1 and TRBJ2-3; maybe TRBD2 (6 bases). CDR1 is SGHRS and CDR2 is YFSETQ in the germline V gene. Trimming stripped 2 bases from V and 5 bases from J, with 12 bases between. This CDR3 is built from 14 residues. CDR3 sequence reads: CASSFRRAGDTQYF. The CDR3 DNA sequence: TGCGCCAGCAGCTTCCGGAGGGCCGGAGATACGCAGTATTTT.

J is TRBJ2-7 and V is TRBV11-2; no definite D call. Germline V gives CDR1 SGHAT, CDR2 FQNNGV. V lost 5 bases, J lost 0 bases, and 11 bases lay in between. This CDR3 comprises 14 residues. The CDR3 spells CASSPQRSSYEQYF. CDR3 DNA sequence: TGTGCCAGCAGCCCCCAGCGCAGCTCCTACGAGCAGTACTTC.

The V gene is TRBV24-1, the J gene TRBJ2-1; TRBD2 is a possible D gene (5 bases). Germline CDR1 reads KGHDR; CDR2 reads SFDVKD. This CDR3 has 13 amino acids. V dropped 0 bases and J dropped 7 bases, with 6 bases sitting between them. The DNA for the CDR3 is TGTGCCACCAGTGATTTGCCGGGGAATGAGCAGTTCTTC. Amino acids: CATSDLPGNEQFF.

J is TRBJ1-2 and V is TRBV4-2; no definite D call. The CDR3 is made up of 13 amino acids. Germline CDR1 is LGHNA and CDR2 is YNFKEQ. V was trimmed by 4 bases and J by 5 bases, leaving 11 bases between them. The CDR3 bases are TGTGCCAGCAGCCTCGAACGCGGGTATGGCTACACCTTC. This encodes CASSLERGYGYTF.

The chain uses TRBV4-3 and TRBJ1-2; D perhaps matches TRBD1 (5 bases). CDR3 length equals 14 residues. Germline CDR1 and CDR2: LGHNA and YSLEER. The V end was cut by 9 bases, the J end by 0 bases, with 14 bases between. As DNA, the CDR3 is TGCGCCAGTACAGGATACCTCGCTAACTATGGCTACACCTTC. Translating it yields CASTGYLANYGYTF.

The V call is TRBV2, the J call TRBJ2-7; tentative D call: TRBD2 (5 bases). This CDR3 contains 13 residues. Trimming cost V 4 bases and J 7 bases, with 14 bases left between them. Germline CDR1 SNHLY, CDR2 FYNNEI. The DNA of the CDR3 is TGTGCCAGCAGTGGTGAGGGTTTTGGAGAGCAGTACTTC. Its protein product is CASSGEGFGEQYF.

The chain employs TRBV9 and TRBJ2-1; 9 positions agree with TRBD1. V dropped 0 bases and J dropped 6; count of bases not matched to a gene: 7. CDR1 SGDLS and CDR2 YYNGEE come from the germline V gene. This CDR3 contains 16 residues. The CDR3 DNA reads TGTGCCAGCAGCGTAGCTTACAGGGGGCTATTCAATGAGCAGTTCTTC. Translating it yields CASSVAYRGLFNEQFF.

The chain has TRBV15 and TRBJ1-2; 8 bases match TRBD1. With V trimmed by 0 bases and J by 5 bases, 5 bases remained unmatched. This CDR3 spans 15 amino acids. Germline V gene lookup returns CDR1 LNHNV and CDR2 YYDKDF (reference sequence). The CDR3 sequence is CATSRDRGPPYGYTF. As DNA, the CDR3 is TGTGCCACCAGCAGAGACAGGGGGCCCCCGTATGGCTACACCTTC. The variable domain in full, with the rest retrieved from reference TRBV15 and TRBJ1-2, is DAMVIQNPRYQVTQFGKPVTLSCSQTLNHNVMYWYQQKSSQAPKLLFHYYDKDFNNEADTPDNFQSRRPNTSFCFLDIRSPGLGDTAMYLCATSRDRGPPYGYTFGSGTRLTVV.